This T cell receptor beta chain was documented in a study of blood T cell repertoires in COVID-19. Whole-study context: Donors in the United States, Italy and Spain gave samples during acute or convalescent COVID-19.

In the authors' methods: It was from reference gene primer amplification that nucleated cell counts were estimated. Here immunoSEQ multiplex PCR was the method, and the copy in TCRdb shows in-frame clones only, minus some. V and J calls and clone size follow that table, whereas D and trimming were derived from the DNA. The sample consists of some 49,000 clones, 75% to 90% of them appearing once. The CDR3 runs 16 residues. Losses at the gene ends were 4 bases for V and 5 bases for J; bases not matched to a gene: 11. Germline V CDR1 and CDR2: SGHKS, YYEKEE (reference sequence). Material: peripheral blood. The genes are TRBV5-5 and TRBJ1-4, with TRBD1 matching over 7 bases. The clonotype comes from a human donor in a cohort sampled during active COVID-19. The CDR3 is CASSSSQGKLNEKLFF. As DNA, the CDR3 is TGTGCCAGCAGCAGCTCACAGGGGAAGCTGAATGAAAAACTGTTTTTT.